These T cell receptor beta chains were read from a single sample in a study of T cell repertoires in cytomegalovirus infection. MiXCR was run by TCRdb on the reads, yielding one entry per CDR3 protein. The sample lists fewer than 300,000 distinct CDR3 sequences, roughly 23% occurring once. The sequencing input was PBMCs. All receptors come from a human donor in good health (CMV status not recorded). Some clones in this sample may be carry-over from other donors' samples. Both conserved end residues are part of each CDR3. Each record gives: D gene, J gene, V gene, clone size, CDR3 protein, CDR3 DNA. The D gene is left open where the match is weak. Rows give clone size only sometimes, using once, few, many, or a class for an expanded clone.

TRBD2 | TRBJ2-3 | TRBV5-4 | few | CASRPSGEQDTQYF | TGTGCCAGCAGACCGAGCGGGGAACAAGATACGCAGTATTTT
TRBD1 | TRBJ1-5 | TRBV7-2 | many | CASSLAGGGMNQPQHF | TGTGCCAGCAGCTTAGCGGGAGGGGGCATGAATCAGCCCCAGCATTTT
TRBD2 | TRBJ2-3 | TRBV4-2 | - | CASSPTSGSDTDTQYF | TGTGCCAGCAGCCCGACTAGCGGGTCCGACACAGATACGCAGTATTTT
- | TRBJ1-2 | TRBV11-2 | - | CASSLDRGYTF | TGTGCCAGCAGCTTAGATCGGGGCTACACCTTC
- | TRBJ2-2 | TRBV11-3 | few | CASSLGRDRAGELFF | TGTGCCAGCAGCTTAGGGCGAGACCGAGCCGGGGAGCTGTTTTTT
TRBD2 | TRBJ2-5 | TRBV28 | few | CASSTLAGGRQETQYF | TGTGCCAGCAGTACGCTAGCGGGGGGTCGGCAAGAGACCCAGTACTTC
- | TRBJ2-3 | TRBV10-3 | few | CAISEGDGDTQYF | TGTGCCATCAGTGAGGGCGATGGAGATACGCAGTATTTT
- | TRBJ1-4 | TRBV7-6 | many | CASSLDGGRGEKLFF | TGTGCCAGCAGCTTAGATGGGGGGCGCGGTGAAAAACTGTTTTTT
- | TRBJ2-7 | TRBV7-2 | - | CASSLVVGPAGYEQYF | TGTGCCAGCAGCTTAGTAGTGGGTCCCGCCGGTTACGAGCAGTACTTC
- | TRBJ1-6 | TRBV7-2 | many | CASSISQNSPLHF | TGTGCCAGCAGCATATCACAGAATTCACCCCTCCACTTT
- | TRBJ2-5 | TRBV2 | - | CASTGDQETQYF | TGTGCCAGCACTGGAGACCAAGAGACCCAGTACTTC
- | TRBJ2-7 | TRBV7-9 | - | CASSYRTGTYEQYF | TGTGCCAGCAGTTACCGGACCGGGACCTACGAGCAGTACTTC
TRBD2 | TRBJ2-1 | TRBV7-3 | many | CASSLTGGKNNEQFF | TGTGCCAGCAGCTTAACGGGGGGGAAGAACAATGAGCAGTTCTTC
- | TRBJ1-5 | TRBV27 | - | CASSALGLGQPQHF | TGTGCCAGCAGCGCGTTAGGGCTGGGACAGCCCCAGCATTTT
- | TRBJ2-7 | TRBV6-8 | - | CASSMAVTYEQYF | TGTGCCAGCAGTATGGCGGTAACCTACGAGCAGTACTTC
- | TRBJ1-1 | TRBV12-3/TRBV12-4 | - | CASSLGKLNTEAFF | TGTGCCAGCAGTTTGGGCAAGTTAAACACTGAAGCTTTCTTT
- | TRBJ2-5 | TRBV11-2 | - | CASSPRLRETQYF | TGTGCCAGCAGCCCACGACTGCGAGAGACCCAGTACTTC
- | TRBJ2-2 | TRBV12-3/TRBV12-4 | - | CASRKTVNTGELFF | TGTGCCAGCCGCAAGACCGTCAACACCGGGGAGCTGTTTTTT
TRBD1 | TRBJ2-7 | TRBV12-3/TRBV12-4 | few | CASSPDRVREQYF | TGTGCCAGCAGCCCGGACAGGGTTCGCGAGCAGTACTTC
- | TRBJ2-6 | TRBV6-1 | few | CASKGGGAGANVLTF | TGTGCCAGCAAGGGAGGGGGCGCCGGGGCCAACGTCCTGACTTTC
TRBD2 | TRBJ2-7 | TRBV7-6 | many | CASSSLPTLAGGPYEQYF | TGTGCCAGCAGCTCTTTGCCCACCTTAGCGGGAGGGCCCTACGAGCAGTACTTC
TRBD1 | TRBJ2-1 | TRBV6-1 | many | CASISGQVFYNEQFF | TGTGCCAGCATTTCAGGACAGGTTTTTTACAATGAGCAGTTCTTC
- | TRBJ2-1 | TRBV6-1 | - | CASSDPPFLEQFF | TGTGCCAGCAGTGACCCTCCGTTTCTTGAGCAGTTCTTC
- | TRBJ2-1 | TRBV20-1 | few | CSASQGPEQFF | TGCAGTGCTAGCCAGGGGCCTGAGCAGTTCTTC
- | TRBJ2-7 | TRBV6-5 | - | CASSFSGSGNREQYF | TGTGCCAGCAGTTTCTCAGGGTCAGGGAATCGCGAGCAGTACTTC
- | TRBJ2-7 | TRBV7-2 | few | CASSLARARGNEQYF | TGTGCCAGCAGCTTAGCGCGGGCAAGAGGAAACGAGCAGTACTTC
- | TRBJ1-5 | TRBV28 | - | CASIFTGNQPQHF | TGTGCCAGCATCTTCACAGGGAATCAGCCCCAGCATTTT
- | TRBJ2-3 | TRBV7-2 | many | CASSLRGGRWGDTQYF | TGTGCCAGCAGCCTCCGAGGGGGACGGTGGGGGGATACGCAGTATTTT
- | TRBJ1-6 | TRBV7-9 | - | CASSFASPNSPLHF | TGTGCCAGCAGCTTCGCTAGTCCTAATTCACCCCTCCACTTT
TRBD1 | TRBJ2-7 | TRBV7-2 | - | CASSLVPWDRVSEQYF | TGTGCCAGCAGCTTAGTCCCCTGGGACAGGGTCTCAGAGCAGTACTTC
- | TRBJ1-5 | TRBV20-1 | - | CSARPPGPGIGYQPQHF | TGCAGTGCTAGACCCCCTGGCCCGGGAATAGGATATCAGCCCCAGCATTTT
- | TRBJ2-3 | TRBV29-1 | few | CSLSGTGPDTQYF | TGCAGCCTTAGCGGGACAGGGCCAGATACGCAGTATTTT
- | TRBJ2-1 | TRBV10-1 | - | CASRKTGPWEQFF | TGCGCCAGCAGGAAGACAGGCCCATGGGAGCAGTTCTTC
- | TRBJ2-1 | TRBV28 | few | CASSLKWFRQFF | TGTGCCAGCAGTTTGAAGTGGTTTCGGCAGTTCTTC
- | TRBJ2-1 | TRBV7-8 | many | CASSLAGRISYNEQFF | TGTGCCAGCAGCTTAGCAGGTCGGATCTCCTACAATGAGCAGTTCTTC